Following are 14 T cell receptor beta chains from one sample sequenced in a study of OX40 agonist ivuxolimab in advanced cancers. The table came from immunoSEQ multiplex PCR; TCRdb's copy has only in-frame clones and leaves some out. The repertoire has some 45,000 clones, 65% to 85% of them found once; the top ten carry roughly 5%. The sample was CD4+ or CD8+ T cells sorted from blood, taken in a trial of the OX40 agonist ivuxolimab. These receptor sequences come from an adult with an advanced solid tumor such as melanoma, head and neck, liver or kidney cancer.

This clone was picked up a small number of times. The CDR3 reads CASSSQGNEQFF. CDR3 bases: TGTGCCAGCAGTTCACAGGGGAATGAGCAGTTCTTC. The chain couples TRBV28 to TRBJ2-1; 7 positions match TRBD1. CDR3 length equals 12 residues. Germline CDR1 and CDR2: MDHEN and SYDVKM. V shed 4 bases, J shed 7 bases, and the junction held 1 base outside the gene matches.

The chain recombines TRBV23-1 with TRBJ1-3, with D possibly TRBD1 on 5 matching bases. TRBV23-1 is reported as an ORF; its role is uncertain. V lost 11 bases and J 4 bases, leaving 12 bases between the germline ends. This CDR3 comprises 12 residues. CDR3 nucleotide sequence: TGCGCCCGGAGAGGGACCGGAAACACCATATATTTT. It is translated as CARRGTGNTIYF.

The chain couples TRBV16 to TRBJ1-1, with 7 positions matching TRBD1. V lost 4 bases, J lost 4 bases, and 6 bases stayed unmatched. CDR3 length: 14 residues. Germline loops: CDR1 KGHSY, CDR2 FQNENV. DNA of the CDR3: TGTGCCAGCAGCCCCCAGGGGGTTGTCACTGAAGCTTTCTTT. Protein product: CASSPQGVVTEAFF.

The gene calls are TRBV5-1 and TRBJ2-1; no clear D. V was trimmed by 6 bases and J by 0 bases, leaving 16 bases between them. This CDR3 has 16 amino acids. Per germline, CDR1 SGHRS and CDR2 YFSETQ. The CDR3 sequence: CASTETDRVSYNEQFF. In DNA form, the CDR3 reads TGCGCCAGCACCGAGACCGACCGGGTCTCCTACAATGAGCAGTTCTTC.

The CDR3 nucleotides read TGTGCCAGCAGTTACGACAGGTACCAGCCCCAGCATTTT. Amino acids: CASSYDRYQPQHF. The chain uses TRBV6-5 and TRBJ1-5; maybe TRBD1 (6 bases). V lost 2 bases and J lost 7, with 9 bases in between. Germline V gene data show CDR1 as MNHEY and CDR2 as SVGAGI. CDR3 length: 13 amino acids.

This chain joins TRBV9 and TRBJ2-3; D uncertain. This CDR3 contains 14 residues. V lost 1 base and J 5 bases, leaving 11 bases between the germline ends. From germline, CDR1 is SGDLS and CDR2 YYNGEE. The CDR3 DNA sequence: TGTGCCAGCAGCGTATCCCCCGAGAGAGATACGCAGTATTTT. It yields the protein CASSVSPERDTQYF.

The chain links TRBV28 to TRBJ1-5; possible D gene TRBD1, 6 bases. Trimming removed 3 bases at V and 2 bases at J, with 11 bases between. From germline, CDR1 is MDHEN and CDR2 SYDVKM. The CDR3 is 15 amino acids. CDR3 residues: CASSLVGGGNQPQHF. CDR3 coding DNA: TGTGCCAGCAGTTTGGTAGGGGGAGGCAATCAGCCCCAGCATTTT.

The chain has TRBV6-1 and TRBJ2-3; tentative D call: TRBD1 (8 bases). This CDR3 has 14 residues. Looked up from germline, CDR1 is MNHNS and CDR2 is SASEGT. Trimming stripped 10 bases from V and 4 bases from J, with 18 bases between. The CDR3 DNA follows: TGTGCCATTTCGACAGGGGAGGGGGCAGATACGCAGTATTTT. Its translation is CAISTGEGADTQYF.

V and J are TRBV28 and TRBJ1-2; 9 positions match TRBD1. Germline CDR1 and CDR2: MDHEN and SYDVKM. This CDR3 is built from 13 residues. J gave up 8 bases and V 5 bases, and 6 bases lay outside the gene matches. In nucleotides, the CDR3 is TGTGCCAGCAGTAATACAGGGGGCAGGGGCTACACCTTC. This translates into CASSNTGGRGYTF.

J is TRBJ1-3 and V is TRBV28; 7 positions agree with TRBD1. The CDR3 consists of 15 residues. Per the germline V gene, CDR1 is MDHEN and CDR2 is SYDVKM. The V gene end was trimmed by 6 bases and the J gene end by 0 bases; junction bases not matched to a gene: 5. For the CDR3, the DNA is TGTGCCAGCAGGGGACAGACCCTCTCTGGAAACACCATATATTTT. As protein: CASRGQTLSGNTIYF.

V and J are TRBV19 and TRBJ2-2; D unclear. CDR1 is LNHDA, CDR2 SQIVND, per germline (reference sequence). The length of the CDR3 is 14 residues. The V end lost 2 bases, the J end lost 2 bases, and 6 bases lay between the germline ends. CDR3 in amino acids: CASSIRTNTGELFF. Here the CDR3 DNA reads TGTGCCAGTAGTATACGGACCAACACCGGGGAGCTGTTTTTT.

The V gene is TRBV6-5, the J gene TRBJ2-2; D gene ambiguous. The CDR3 has 15 residues. Germline V gene data show CDR1 as MNHEY and CDR2 as SVGAGI. Trimming removed 6 bases at V and 1 base at J, with 12 bases between. CDR3 nucleotide sequence: TGTGCCAGCAGCGCCGCCAGGCGGAACACCGGGGAGCTGTTTTTT. Translation: CASSAARRNTGELFF.

CDR3 in DNA: TGTGCCTGGAGTTTAGCGAACTATGGCTACACCTTC. Amino acid sequence: CAWSLANYGYTF. The chain joins TRBV30 to TRBJ1-2; D ambiguous. CDR1 is GTSNPN and CDR2 is SVGIG in the germline V gene (reference sequence). CDR3 length equals 12 residues. V lost 2 bases and J lost 2, with 6 bases in between.

This clone came up once. This chain links TRBV14 with TRBJ2-2, with 7 bases fitting TRBD2. V trimming: 4 bases; J trimming: 4 bases; junction bases outside the gene matches: 6. Looked up from germline, CDR1 is SGHDN and CDR2 is FVKESK. The CDR3 sequence is 15 residues long. The CDR3 DNA is TGTGCCAGCAGCCCACGGCGGGAGCTCACCGGGGAGCTGTTTTTT. Translation: CASSPRRELTGELFF.